This T cell receptor beta chain was documented in a study of T cell responses to AZD1222 COVID-19 vaccine. CDR3 length: 12 residues. V was trimmed by 4 bases and J by 9 bases, leaving 11 bases between them. The germline V gene encodes CDR1 SGHRS and CDR2 YFSETQ. Profiled with immunoSEQ multiplex PCR; TCRdb holds only in-frame clones, not every one. Here the sample spans some 150,000 clones, approximately 90% being singletons. This TCR was sampled from an adult who received the AZD1222 COVID-19 vaccine. Sequenced here: peripheral blood, sampled 28 days after the second AZD1222 dose. The chain recombines TRBV5-1 with TRBJ2-1; D is perhaps TRBD2 (5 bases). In DNA form, the CDR3 reads TGCGCCAGCAGCCCAGGACGGGGTGAGCAGTTCTTC. As protein: CASSPGRGEQFF. Supplemented by reference TRBV5-1 and TRBJ2-1, the full variable domain reads KAGVTQTPRYLIKTRGQQVTLSCSPISGHRSVSWYQQTPGQGLQFLFEYFSETQRNKGNFPGRFSGRQFSNSRSEMNVSTLELGDSALYLCASSPGRGEQFFGPGTRLTVL.